The clone carrying this TCR beta chain came up a few times. This sample is part of a study of T cell changes during pregnancy in multiple sclerosis. Germline V gene sequence: CDR1 KGHSH, CDR2 LQKENI. Trimming shortened V by 3 bases and J by 4 bases, and 13 bases separated the two germline ends. CDR3 length: 15 amino acids. Only in-frame clones appear in the TCRdb table, and some are missing; sequencing was by immunoSEQ multiplex PCR. Of some 32,000 clones in the sample, 75% to 95% were seen once. The specimen was CD8+ T cells from peripheral blood mononuclear cells, collected in the second trimester of pregnancy. The chain carries TRBV18 and TRBJ1-5; tentatively, D is TRBD1 (5 bases). The source of this sequence is a female donor with multiple sclerosis, enrolled in a pregnancy study. CDR3 protein: CASSPGRELNQPQHF. As DNA, the CDR3 is TGTGCCAGCTCACCGGGCAGGGAACTTAATCAGCCCCAGCATTTT.